This T cell receptor beta chain derives from a study of CD8+CD57+ T cells in acquired aplastic anemia. The sequenced patients had an expansion of CD8+CD57+ cells seen by flow cytometry. This clonotype was seen just once. Genomic DNA, the template, was used for profiling of the TCR beta VDJ and CDR3. TCRdb called the reads again in MiXCR, with one record for every CDR3 protein. The table lists hundreds of thousands of distinct CDR3 sequences, around a third of them singletons. Germline V gene lookup returns CDR1 DFQATT and CDR2 SNEGSKA (reference sequence). Between the trimmed V and J ends, which lost 0 bases and 4 bases, there was a span of 10 bases. This CDR3 is 14 amino acids long.

The rearrangement links TRBV20-1 to TRBJ2-1; no reliable D call. The sequence was obtained from a human donor with aplastic anemia. Input material: sorted CD4+, CD8+, or CD8+CD57+ T cells (not recorded which) from PBMCs. The CDR3 region is CSARDWTKYNEQFF. The CDR3 bases are TGCAGTGCTAGAGATTGGACGAAATACAATGAGCAGTTCTTC.